The 21 T cell receptor beta chains given below trace back to one sample, sequenced in a study of CD8+CD57+ T cells in acquired aplastic anemia. The study profiled TCR beta VDJ and CDR3 using genomic DNA as template. One entry per CDR3 protein results from TCRdb running MiXCR on the reads. The table includes under 350,000 distinct CDR3 sequences, roughly 61% detected once. Those patients picked for sequencing had displayed CD8+CD57+ cell expansion on flow cytometry. Sample: sorted CD4+, CD8+, or CD8+CD57+ T cells (not recorded which) from PBMCs. The receptors shown here come from a human donor with aplastic anemia.

At least ten counts were recorded for this clonotype. This sequence joins TRBV12-3 or TRBV12-4 and TRBJ2-5, with D possibly TRBD2 on 5 matching bases. Trimming stripped 7 bases from V and 3 bases from J, with 15 bases between. This CDR3 is built from 14 residues. The CDR3 reads CASTLRRAEETQYF. CDR3 DNA sequence: TGTGCCAGCACCTTGAGGCGGGCCGAAGAGACCCAGTACTTC.

This sequence joins TRBV6-2 or TRBV6-3 and TRBJ1-1; perhaps TRBD1 as D (6 bases). V was shortened by 4 bases and J by 0 bases, with 12 bases between the two germline ends. Germline V gene lookup returns CDR1 MNHEY and CDR2 SVGEGT. The CDR3 extends over 15 amino acids. In nucleotides, the CDR3 is TGTGCCAGCAGTTCAAGAGGACAGATGAACACTGAAGCTTTCTTT. Encoded protein: CASSSRGQMNTEAFF.

Concerning this clonotype: A much larger clonotype is one base distant, so this may be a read error. The V gene is TRBV6-1, the J gene TRBJ2-7, with TRBD2 matching 10 bases. Germline V gene data show CDR1 as MNHNS and CDR2 as SASEGT. Germline trimming cut 6 bases from V and 4 bases from J; bases unmatched to any gene: 15. The CDR3 consists of 17 residues. CDR3 bases: TGTGCCAGCAGGGGGGGGGCTAGCGGGAGAGATACGTACGAGCAGTACTTC. This encodes CASRGGASGRDTYEQYF.

This clonotype was seen at least ten times. This chain uses TRBV6-1 with TRBJ2-7, with 10 nucleotides matching TRBD1. CDR1 and CDR2 (germline): MNHNS, SASEGT. V was pared by 0 bases and J by 5 bases, with 4 bases of the junction left unmatched. The CDR3 contains 15 residues. The CDR3 coding sequence is TGTGCCAGCAGTGAAGCTGGGACAGGGGCCCACGAGCAGTACTTC. Encoded protein: CASSEAGTGAHEQYF.

The chain joins TRBV7-9 to TRBJ2-1; TRBD1 might be the D (5 bases). Between the trimmed V and J ends, which lost 5 bases and 10 bases, there was a span of 15 bases. This CDR3 contains 13 residues. CDR1 and CDR2 (germline): SEHNR, FQNEAQ (reference sequence). CDR3 protein: CASSPTAQGEQFF. CDR3 DNA sequence: TGTGCCAGCAGCCCGACGGCTCAGGGAGAGCAGTTCTTC.

The V call is TRBV7-9, the J call TRBJ2-5, with a tentative D call TRBD1 (5 bases). CDR3 length: 14 amino acids. Per the germline V gene, CDR1 is SEHNR and CDR2 is FQNEAQ (reference sequence). V was pared by 4 bases and J by 5 bases, with 14 bases between. CDR3 region: CASSSVRGNETQYF. For the CDR3, the DNA is TGTGCCAGCAGCTCCGTTAGGGGAAATGAGACCCAGTACTTC. The whole variable domain, remainder taken from reference TRBV7-9 and TRBJ2-5, is DTGVSQNPRHKITKRGQNVTFRCDPISEHNRLYWYRQTLGQGPEFLTYFQNEAQLEKSRLLSDRFSAERPKGSFSTLEIQRTEQGDSAMYLCASSSVRGNETQYFGPGTRLLVL.

This clonotype was seen more than once but under ten times. The chain couples TRBV10-3 to TRBJ1-1; tentatively, D is TRBD1 (5 bases). Germline lookup yields CDR1 ENHRY and CDR2 SYGVKD. V lost 4 bases, J lost 0 bases, and 6 bases lay in between. The length of the CDR3 is 13 residues. CDR3 residues: CAISGQLNTEAFF. The CDR3 nucleotides read TGTGCCATCAGTGGACAGTTGAACACTGAAGCTTTCTTT.

The rearrangement joins TRBV6-6 to TRBJ1-1; D gene unclear. Per the germline V gene, CDR1 is MNHNY and CDR2 is SVGAGI (reference sequence). The CDR3 consists of 14 residues. Trimming pared 5 bases from V and 5 bases from J, leaving 15 bases between. The CDR3 region is CASSAHLQSTEAFF. The CDR3 DNA reads as TGTGCCAGCAGTGCACACCTCCAAAGTACTGAAGCTTTCTTT.

The chain combines TRBV2 with TRBJ2-5; no clear D. Germline V gene data show CDR1 as SNHLY and CDR2 as FYNNEI. The CDR3 covers 12 residues. The V end lost 7 bases, the J end lost 3 bases, and 9 bases lay between the germline ends. Here the CDR3 reads CASIRLEETQYF. CDR3 DNA: TGTGCCAGCATACGACTTGAAGAGACCCAGTACTTC.

On this clonotype itself: The final CDR3 position lacks the conserved phenylalanine or tryptophan, pointing to a likely read error. The rearrangement uses TRBV14 and TRBJ2-5; D may be TRBD1 (6 bases). The CDR3 loop spans 14 amino acids. Germline V gives CDR1 SGHDN, CDR2 FVKESK. The V end was cut by 8 bases, the J end by 1 base, with 14 bases between. The CDR3 is CASRRQAGQETQYS. CDR3 coding DNA: TGTGCCAGCCGCAGACAGGCTGGCCAAGAGACCCAGTACTCC.

This clonotype was detected a few times. The chain has TRBV24-1 and TRBJ2-1; maybe TRBD1 (7 bases). The CDR3 extends over 17 amino acids. Germline-derived CDR1 and CDR2 are KGHDR and SFDVKD. Trimming left V 3 bases short and J 5 bases short, with 19 bases between. This CDR3 is CATSDPLEGAKNNEQFF. The CDR3 DNA follows: TGTGCCACCAGTGATCCCCTGGAGGGGGCGAAAAACAATGAGCAGTTCTTC.

Points on this clonotype: This CDR3 fails to terminate in the conserved phenylalanine or tryptophan, so it likely reflects a read error. The chain has TRBV5-4 and TRBJ2-3; perhaps TRBD1 as D (5 bases). The CDR3 is made up of 14 amino acids. Germline V gene data show CDR1 as SGHNT and CDR2 as YYREEE (reference sequence). The V and J ends lost 4 bases and 1 base respectively, with 10 bases between them. The CDR3: CASSPRQRTDTQYI. CDR3 sequence (DNA): TGTGCCAGCAGCCCTAGACAGCGCACAGATACGCAGTATATT.

About this clonotype: One end of the junction does not line up with germline, which may come from a read error. The chain carries TRBV24-1 and TRBJ2-5, with TRBD1 matching over 8 bases. CDR3 length equals 15 residues. In germline, CDR1 is KGHDR, CDR2 SFDVKD. The chain's CDR3 is CASSAGQGLIETQYF. The DNA for the CDR3 is TGTGCCAGCAGTGCAGGACAGGGTTTAATAGAGACCCAGTACTTC.

Worth noting for this clonotype: A much larger clone lies a single base off, so this may be a read error. The genes are TRBV20-1 and TRBJ1-1; 10 nucleotides align to TRBD1. V shed 1 base, J shed 6 bases, and the junction held 8 bases outside the gene matches. The CDR3 has 15 amino acids. Germline V CDR1 and CDR2: DFQATT, SNEGSKA (reference sequence). Here the CDR3 reads CSARADRGLDAEAFF. The CDR3 bases are TGCAGTGCTAGAGCTGACAGGGGGCTGGACGCTGAAGCTTTCTTT.

This clonotype has just a few counts. This chain links TRBV10-3 with TRBJ1-1; 9 bases agree with TRBD1. In germline, CDR1 is ENHRY, CDR2 SYGVKD. This CDR3 contains 13 residues. The V and J ends lost 6 bases and 5 bases, in that order; junction bases with no gene match: 4. The CDR3, as DNA: TGTGCCATCAGGGAGGACAGGGGAACTGAAGCTTTCTTT. Its protein is CAIREDRGTEAFF.

The chain has TRBV12-3 or TRBV12-4 and TRBJ2-5; possible D gene TRBD2, 5 bases. The CDR3 has 13 residues. V was cut by 3 bases and J by 4 bases, with 9 bases left in between. In DNA, the CDR3 is TGTGCCAGCAGTTTTCGGGGAAGAGAGACCCAGTACTTC. Encoded protein: CASSFRGRETQYF.

This clonotype was seen ten or more times. The J gene is TRBJ2-7, the V gene TRBV11-2, with 12 bases aligning to TRBD1. CDR3 length equals 18 residues. V lost 2 bases to trimming and J lost 1 base; unmatched junction nucleotides: 9. Germline V gene lookup returns CDR1 SGHAT and CDR2 FQNNGV. The CDR3, as DNA: TGTGCCAGCAGCTTACGGGACAGGGGGCTCTTCTTTTCCTACGAGCAGTACTTC. It specifies CASSLRDRGLFFSYEQYF.

This clonotype was seen just once. The gene calls are TRBV10-3 and TRBJ2-1; weak D call: TRBD2 (5 bases). Germline V gene sequence: CDR1 ENHRY, CDR2 SYGVKD. CDR3 size: 14 residues. Trimming stripped 3 bases from V and 7 bases from J, with 13 bases between. This chain's CDR3 is CAISDGKGMNEQFF. CDR3 coding DNA: TGTGCCATCAGTGACGGGAAGGGAATGAATGAGCAGTTCTTC.

This clonotype was found many times. The chain links TRBV30 to TRBJ2-5; tentative D call: TRBD2 (6 bases). Germline-derived CDR1 and CDR2 are GTSNPN and SVGIG (reference sequence). V was clipped by 0 bases and J by 5 bases, with 10 bases between them. This CDR3 is 13 amino acids long. This CDR3 is CAWSVAGPETQYF. CDR3 sequence (DNA): TGTGCCTGGAGTGTTGCGGGGCCGGAGACCCAGTACTTC.

This clonotype was seen a handful of times. The chain joins TRBV20-1 to TRBJ2-3; 11 nucleotides align to TRBD2. J gave up 2 bases and V 5 bases, and 6 bases lay outside the gene matches. Germline CDR1 and CDR2: DFQATT and SNEGSKA (reference sequence). The CDR3 consists of 15 residues. The DNA of the CDR3 is TGCAGTGCTGAGGGACTAGCGGCATCCACAGATACGCAGTATTTT. The encoded protein is CSAEGLAASTDTQYF.

This clonotype was observed many times. The V call is TRBV29-1, the J call TRBJ2-7, with D perhaps matching TRBD2 (6 bases). From germline, CDR1 is SQVTM and CDR2 ANQGSEA. The CDR3 spans 13 residues. V was trimmed by 6 bases and J by 1 base, leaving 13 bases between them. CDR3 protein: CSVRRGGSYEQYF. The CDR3, as DNA: TGCAGCGTGCGGAGGGGCGGATCCTACGAGCAGTACTTC.